This TCR beta chain was documented in a study of T cells after posttransplantation cyclophosphamide (dated by TCRdb to the mid-2010s). Regarding the complete study: Using TRB sequencing, the study followed how the T cell repertoire rebuilt after myeloablative bone marrow transplantation with posttransplantation cyclophosphamide given as GVHD prophylaxis. Antigen receptor sequencing covered samples from 35 PTCy-treated patients and 16 of their related bone marrow donors. Blood from all 35 or so PTCy patients with 1-year posttransplant specimens was subjected to TRB sequencing. In 3 patients, up to roughly 3 additional blood samples taken between 2 and 5.2 years after transplant also underwent TRB sequencing, as did pretransplant blood from 4 patients. Because TRA and TRB clonality correlated tightly in about 9 samples, the subsequent TCR analyses were limited to TRB only. Public TRB sequences were searched against a database of over 3,600 sequences associated with responses to pathogens, tumor antigens, self-antigens and alloantigens.

Via the germline V gene, CDR1 is SGDLS and CDR2 YYNGEE. The CDR3 has 16 amino acids, counting the end cysteine and phenylalanine. Solely the CDR3 DNA is kept, with 48 bases framed from the first base. V was cut back by 4 bases and J by 8 bases, leaving a gap of 22 bases between them. General conclusions and limits of the study: The TRB repertoires of T cells infiltrating skin or GI tract showed only limited overlap with the TRB repertoires of T cells in blood. Across approximately 41 patients, TRB clonality was highly associated with recipient CMV seropositivity and CMV reactivation, and PTCy diversity was similar to diversity in CNI/methotrexate controls. Donor-recipient similarity was low at 1-2 months but increased during the first year, and donor CD8+ memory clones often dominated later blood repertoires.

Turning to this clone: Its antigen is not yet known. Within one base of it there is no much larger clone, and no base qualities were kept.

The sample's treatment or condition label, decoded: high-dose cyclophosphamide on days +3 and +4 as single-agent GVHD prophylaxis. For conditioning, the PTCy patients got busulfan and fludarabine, then a related or unrelated marrow graft, followed by cyclophosphamide on days +3 and +4. PTCy-treated patients came from a prospective multi-institutional clinical trial. Peripheral blood and bone marrow mononuclear cells were isolated by Ficoll-Hypaque density centrifugation and cryopreserved. CD4+ and CD8+ T cells, including naive and memory subsets, were sorted by FACS using a FACSAria II. Genomic DNA was the input for TRB sequencing, which was run either with the immunoSEQ assay at survey resolution or with the hsTCRB kit. Per the original workflow: Initial read processing used immunoSEQ software, and repertoire analyses used the LymphoSeq R package. Clonality was computed as 1 minus normalized Shannon entropy; Gini coefficient was also calculated for each TRB dataset. Phenotypes of unsorted samples were inferred by mapping TRB sequences from sorted subsets of the recipient or donor onto the same recipient's unsorted samples. Drawn from immuneACCESS, this table holds only the in-frame rearrangements with V and J called that TCRdb kept. Clones are partly lost; checked studies trace under half to an unresolved V gene and leave the rest unexplained. The D gene and trimming were derived from the DNA, and the V and J assignments and clone size from that table. Within this sample are about 16,000 clones, with about 90% of them counted one time only. Around 0.53% of the sample goes to the ten largest clones.

The sequences come from CD4+ T cells sorted from blood, collected after allogeneic stem cell transplant with posttransplant cyclophosphamide. The clonotype was recovered from a male patient aged 60 to 75 who received an allogeneic stem cell transplant from a related donor and was CMV-positive. After a transplant, some T cells may have been passed on by the graft donor. The rearrangement joined TRBV9 to TRBJ1-3, and TRBD1 may be the D gene, going by 5 matching bases. CDR3 reads: CASSPGEGRLPDTIYF. The DNA sequence is given as TGTGCCAGCAGCCCGGGGGAGGGCCGACTCCCGGACACCATATATTTT.